Listed below are T cell receptor beta chains from one sample, sequenced in a study of cytomegalovirus exposure and HLA in healthy donors. TCRdb's table, derived via immunoSEQ multiplex PCR, lists solely in-frame clones and lacks some. The sample carries around 160,000 clones, around 77% recorded once. The source material was PBMCs. All receptors come from a woman aged 40 to 50 in good health and CMV-seronegative. The CDR3 runs from the conserved cysteine through the conserved F or W. The D gene is left open where the match is weak. A row's size may be missing; if present it is once, few, many or a size class.

V gene: TRBV7-9
clone size: -
D gene: -
J gene: TRBJ1-1
CDR3 protein: CASSLVGIEAFF
CDR3 DNA: TGTGCCAGCAGCTTAGTTGGCATTGAAGCTTTCTTT

V gene: TRBV27
clone size: once
D gene: -
J gene: TRBJ2-7
CDR3 protein: CASRRDSRSYEQYF
CDR3 DNA: TGTGCCAGCAGGAGGGACTCCCGATCCTACGAGCAGTACTTC

V gene: TRBV6-5
clone size: -
D gene: TRBD1
J gene: TRBJ1-2
CDR3 protein: CASSYAGTGEYGYTF
CDR3 DNA: TGTGCCAGCAGTTACGCAGGGACAGGGGAGTATGGCTACACCTTC

V gene: TRBV7-9
clone size: -
D gene: -
J gene: TRBJ1-5
CDR3 protein: CASSLGYGVGSNQPQHF
CDR3 DNA: TGTGCCAGCAGCTTAGGGTACGGGGTTGGGAGCAATCAGCCCCAGCATTTT

V gene: TRBV2
clone size: few
D gene: -
J gene: TRBJ1-1
CDR3 protein: CASSELVNTEAFF
CDR3 DNA: TGTGCCAGCAGTGAATTAGTGAACACTGAAGCTTTCTTT

V gene: TRBV27
clone size: -
D gene: TRBD2
J gene: TRBJ2-1
CDR3 protein: CASSFSAAGETYNEQFF
CDR3 DNA: TGTGCCAGCAGTTTCTCCGCAGCGGGAGAGACGTACAATGAGCAGTTCTTC

V gene: TRBV5-8
clone size: -
D gene: TRBD2
J gene: TRBJ2-4
CDR3 protein: CASATKGGSNIQYF
CDR3 DNA: TGTGCCAGCGCTACTAAGGGCGGGAGTAACATTCAGTACTTC

V gene: TRBV2
clone size: -
D gene: -
J gene: TRBJ1-5
CDR3 protein: CASRPAKQGNQPQHF
CDR3 DNA: TGTGCCAGCAGGCCCGCGAAACAGGGCAATCAGCCCCAGCATTTT

V gene: TRBV6-5
clone size: -
D gene: TRBD1
J gene: TRBJ1-2
CDR3 protein: CASRSGGWRNYGYTF
CDR3 DNA: TGTGCCAGCAGGTCAGGGGGCTGGCGTAACTATGGCTACACCTTC

V gene: TRBV7-9
clone size: -
D gene: -
J gene: TRBJ1-1
CDR3 protein: CASSFAGTSTEAFF
CDR3 DNA: TGTGCCAGCAGCTTCGCCGGGACTAGCACTGAAGCTTTCTTT

V gene: TRBV9
clone size: -
D gene: -
J gene: TRBJ2-7
CDR3 protein: CASSVAGTSYEQYF
CDR3 DNA: TGTGCCAGCAGCGTAGCGGGAACCTCCTACGAGCAGTACTTC

V gene: TRBV9
clone size: -
D gene: TRBD2
J gene: TRBJ2-2
CDR3 protein: CASSAPSPTAAGGGSDTGELFF
CDR3 DNA: TGTGCCAGCAGCGCACCTTCCCCAACGGCAGCGGGAGGGGGGTCGGACACCGGGGAGCTGTTTTTT

V gene: TRBV6-5
clone size: -
D gene: TRBD2
J gene: TRBJ2-7
CDR3 protein: CASSFLAGGAYEQYF
CDR3 DNA: TGTGCCAGCAGTTTCTTAGCGGGAGGTGCCTACGAGCAGTACTTC

V gene: TRBV7-9
clone size: once
D gene: -
J gene: TRBJ2-3
CDR3 protein: CASSPPITTDTQYF
CDR3 DNA: TGTGCCAGCAGCCCTCCTATCACCACAGATACGCAGTATTTT

V gene: TRBV19
clone size: -
D gene: -
J gene: TRBJ1-1
CDR3 protein: CASSIRTAYTEAFF
CDR3 DNA: TGTGCCAGTAGTATCAGGACAGCCTACACTGAAGCTTTCTTT

V gene: TRBV29-1
clone size: once
D gene: TRBD1
J gene: TRBJ1-2
CDR3 protein: CSVEWTGSGYTF
CDR3 DNA: TGCAGCGTTGAATGGACAGGATCTGGCTACACCTTC

V gene: TRBV9
clone size: few
D gene: TRBD1
J gene: TRBJ2-1
CDR3 protein: CASSPGTGDEQFF
CDR3 DNA: TGTGCCAGCAGCCCCGGGACAGGGGATGAGCAGTTCTTC

V gene: TRBV15
clone size: -
D gene: TRBD1
J gene: TRBJ1-1
CDR3 protein: CATSRDLGQANTEAFF
CDR3 DNA: TGTGCCACCAGCAGAGACTTAGGACAGGCGAACACTGAAGCTTTCTTT

V gene: TRBV7-9
clone size: -
D gene: -
J gene: TRBJ1-1
CDR3 protein: CASSSTGYTEAFF
CDR3 DNA: TGTGCCAGCAGCTCGACAGGATACACTGAAGCTTTCTTT

V gene: TRBV6-1
clone size: -
D gene: TRBD2
J gene: TRBJ2-7
CDR3 protein: CASSEAAGGPHEQYF
CDR3 DNA: TGTGCCAGCAGTGAAGCGGCGGGAGGGCCGCACGAGCAGTACTTC

V gene: TRBV30
clone size: -
D gene: -
J gene: TRBJ1-2
CDR3 protein: CAWTTGTLNYGYTF
CDR3 DNA: TGTGCCTGGACTACAGGGACCCTTAACTATGGCTACACCTTC

V gene: TRBV7-2
clone size: -
D gene: TRBD2
J gene: TRBJ2-1
CDR3 protein: CASSQLAGEQFF
CDR3 DNA: TGTGCCAGCAGCCAGCTAGCGGGCGAGCAGTTCTTC

V gene: TRBV2
clone size: few
D gene: -
J gene: TRBJ2-1
CDR3 protein: CASSSEYGEQFF
CDR3 DNA: TGTGCCAGCAGTTCCGAGTATGGTGAGCAGTTCTTC

V gene: TRBV29-1
clone size: -
D gene: -
J gene: TRBJ2-1
CDR3 protein: CSVGRQEGNEQFF
CDR3 DNA: TGCAGCGTTGGCAGGCAGGAAGGCAATGAGCAGTTCTTC

V gene: TRBV12-5
clone size: -
D gene: -
J gene: TRBJ2-3
CDR3 protein: CASGPRTDTQYF
CDR3 DNA: TGTGCTAGTGGCCCCAGGACAGATACGCAGTATTTT

V gene: TRBV7-2
clone size: -
D gene: -
J gene: TRBJ1-1
CDR3 protein: CASSPEGGTEAFF
CDR3 DNA: TGTGCCAGCAGCCCCGAGGGAGGCACTGAAGCTTTCTTT

V gene: TRBV18
clone size: few
D gene: -
J gene: TRBJ2-3
CDR3 protein: CASSPMRTDTDTQYF
CDR3 DNA: TGTGCCAGCTCACCAATGAGGACTGATACAGATACGCAGTATTTT

V gene: TRBV18
clone size: -
D gene: -
J gene: TRBJ1-1
CDR3 protein: CASSPGGDTEAFF
CDR3 DNA: TGTGCCAGCTCACCAGGGGGGGACACTGAAGCTTTCTTT

V gene: TRBV7-6
clone size: -
D gene: TRBD2
J gene: TRBJ2-7
CDR3 protein: CASSPGLAGGLSYEQYF
CDR3 DNA: TGTGCCAGCAGCCCGGGACTAGCGGGAGGCCTCTCCTACGAGCAGTACTTC

V gene: TRBV28
clone size: -
D gene: -
J gene: TRBJ1-4
CDR3 protein: CASNNQGSGGKLFF
CDR3 DNA: TGTGCCAGCAACAACCAGGGGAGTGGGGGAAAACTGTTTTTT

V gene: TRBV25-1
clone size: -
D gene: -
J gene: TRBJ1-5
CDR3 protein: CASSDGQGYSNQPQHF
CDR3 DNA: TGTGCCAGCAGTGACGGCCAGGGCTATAGCAATCAGCCCCAGCATTTT

V gene: TRBV5-1
clone size: -
D gene: -
J gene: TRBJ1-1
CDR3 protein: CASSLAATDSEAFF
CDR3 DNA: TGCGCCAGCAGCTTGGCCGCGACCGACAGTGAAGCTTTCTTT

V gene: TRBV28
clone size: -
D gene: TRBD1
J gene: TRBJ1-2
CDR3 protein: CASSPAGQGLVAYGYTF
CDR3 DNA: TGTGCCAGCAGTCCTGCGGGACAGGGACTTGTTGCCTATGGCTACACCTTC

V gene: TRBV2
clone size: -
D gene: -
J gene: TRBJ1-2
CDR3 protein: CASGSRGSFNYGYTF
CDR3 DNA: TGTGCCAGCGGCAGCCGGGGGTCCTTTAACTATGGCTACACCTTC

V gene: TRBV7-8
clone size: -
D gene: -
J gene: TRBJ1-1
CDR3 protein: CASSPEATGLNTEAFF
CDR3 DNA: TGTGCCAGCAGCCCGGAAGCTACAGGGCTGAACACTGAAGCTTTCTTT

V gene: TRBV6-1
clone size: -
D gene: -
J gene: TRBJ2-7
CDR3 protein: CASSDYGENEQYF
CDR3 DNA: TGTGCCAGCAGTGATTACGGTGAGAACGAGCAGTACTTC

V gene: TRBV27
clone size: -
D gene: -
J gene: TRBJ1-2
CDR3 protein: CASSRSGYGYTF
CDR3 DNA: TGTGCCAGCAGTAGATCAGGCTATGGCTACACCTTC

V gene: TRBV30
clone size: few
D gene: -
J gene: TRBJ2-7
CDR3 protein: CAWSRSWNEQYF
CDR3 DNA: TGTGCCTGGTCGAGGAGTTGGAACGAGCAGTACTTC

V gene: TRBV5-1
clone size: -
D gene: -
J gene: TRBJ2-7
CDR3 protein: CASSLSRASQYF
CDR3 DNA: TGCGCCAGCAGCTTATCGAGAGCGAGTCAGTACTTC

V gene: TRBV29-1
clone size: once
D gene: -
J gene: TRBJ1-2
CDR3 protein: CSVRTLSGYTF
CDR3 DNA: TGCAGCGTGAGGACTTTGAGTGGCTACACCTTC